Below are 25 T cell receptor beta chains sequenced from a single sample in a study of shared clonotypes between healthy human individuals. Profiling relied on immunoSEQ multiplex PCR, and the TCRdb table lists in-frame clones only, not all of them. The table shows 560,000 or so clones, with about 96% occurring only once. The naive CD8 population came from CD45RO-negative cells selected for CCR7, without terminally differentiated effector memory CD45RA+ cells. Source material: naive CD8+ T cells sorted from blood. The receptor set was obtained from a woman between 25 and 40 years old in good health.

The rearrangement joins TRBV5-6 to TRBJ2-6, with D tentatively TRBD2 (5 bases). The CDR3 loop spans 18 amino acids. Germline V lookup: CDR1 SGHDT, CDR2 YYEEEE. V lost 0 bases to trimming and J lost 1 base, with 14 bases between them. The CDR3 nucleotides are TGTGCCAGCAGCTTGGAGGTTGGCGGGTGGTCTGGGGCCAACGTCCTGACTTTC. This encodes CASSLEVGGWSGANVLTF.

The CDR3 DNA reads TGCGCCAGCAGCCAAGCATTCTCCCGTCCCCGGAACGAGCAGTACTTC. This sequence encodes CASSQAFSRPRNEQYF. The rearrangement joins TRBV4-1 to TRBJ2-7, with D unclear. The germline CDR1 and CDR2 sequences are MGHRA and YSYEKL. Trimming removed 1 base at V and 5 bases at J, with 18 bases between. The CDR3 length is 16 residues.

This clone was detected only a few times. The chain uses TRBV4-1 and TRBJ1-1; possibly TRBD1 for D (5 bases). The CDR3 extends over 16 amino acids. The germline V gene has CDR1 MGHRA and CDR2 YSYEKL. V lost 1 base and J 4 bases, leaving 16 bases between the germline ends. The CDR3 DNA follows: TGCGCCAGCAGCCAAGTTCACGGGGCCTTCGGCACTGAAGCTTTCTTT. It translates to CASSQVHGAFGTEAFF.

The rearrangement uses TRBV2 and TRBJ1-3, with TRBD1 identical over 10 bases. V was clipped by 5 bases and J by 0 bases; unmatched bases: 10. This CDR3 is built from 18 residues. Germline V gene sequence: CDR1 SNHLY, CDR2 FYNNEI. The DNA of the CDR3 is TGTGCCAGCAGTTCCGGGACAGGGGTTACCCTCTCTGGAAACACCATATATTTT. This encodes CASSSGTGVTLSGNTIYF. Filled out from reference TRBV2 and TRBJ1-3, the complete variable domain reads EPEVTQTPSHQVTQMGQEVILRCVPISNHLYFYWYRQILGQKVEFLVSFYNNEISEKSEIFDDQFSVERPDGSNFTLKIRSTKLEDSAMYFCASSSGTGVTLSGNTIYFGEGSWLTVV.

The chain joins TRBV4-2 to TRBJ2-2; the D is unclear. Trimming removed 0 bases from V and 8 bases from J, with 13 bases in between. The CDR3 runs to 15 residues. Germline V gives CDR1 LGHNA, CDR2 YNFKEQ. The CDR3 DNA is TGTGCCAGCAGCCAAGAATCGGAATTCCCGGGGGAGCTGTTTTTT. It specifies CASSQESEFPGELFF.

This clone has a single count. The rearrangement joins TRBV7-8 to TRBJ1-2, with D possibly TRBD1 on 6 matching bases. V was clipped by 4 bases and J by 4 bases, with 13 bases between them. CDR1 is SGHVS, CDR2 FQNEAQ, per germline. This CDR3 is 14 amino acids long. CDR3 amino acids: CASSSTGIGYGYTF. The CDR3 DNA is TGTGCCAGCAGCTCCACAGGGATCGGCTATGGCTACACCTTC.

The gene calls are TRBV4-1 and TRBJ1-1, with D unclear. There are 15 residues in the CDR3. Germline CDR1 MGHRA, CDR2 YSYEKL. V shed 5 bases and J shed 7 bases, with 20 bases lying between them. The chain's CDR3 is CASSSPDQFYIEAFF. The CDR3 DNA reads as TGCGCCAGCAGCTCCCCGGACCAGTTCTATATTGAAGCTTTCTTT.

This sequence joins TRBV9 and TRBJ1-2; perhaps TRBD1 as D (5 bases). The germline V gene encodes CDR1 SGDLS and CDR2 YYNGEE. V was cut by 7 bases and J by 1 base, with 11 bases left in between. The CDR3 sequence is 13 residues long. CDR3 DNA sequence: TGTGCCAGCCATCGGCAGGGTAACTATGGCTACACCTTC. This translates into CASHRQGNYGYTF.

V gene TRBV20-1 combines with J gene TRBJ2-7; D unresolved. This CDR3 is built from 10 residues. Trimming pared 3 bases from V and 13 bases from J, leaving 13 bases between. Germline V gene lookup returns CDR1 DFQATT and CDR2 SNEGSKA (reference sequence). In DNA form, the CDR3 reads TGCAGTGCTAGGGGTTATTCCACATACTTC. The encoded protein is CSARGYSTYF.

This sequence joins TRBV25-1 and TRBJ2-1, with TRBD1 matching 7 bases. Germline V CDR1 and CDR2: MGHDK, SYGVNS. The CDR3 covers 14 residues. Unmatched junction bases numbered 4, after V lost 4 bases and J lost 4 bases. CDR3 residues: CASSGVTGYNEQFF. The CDR3 region has the DNA TGTGCCAGCAGTGGGGTGACAGGGTACAATGAGCAGTTCTTC.

The V gene is TRBV5-1, the J gene TRBJ2-7; unclear D gene. The CDR3 length is 13 residues. V was shortened by 0 bases and J by 0 bases, with 4 bases between the two germline ends. Germline V gene sequence: CDR1 SGHRS, CDR2 YFSETQ. DNA for the CDR3: TGCGCCAGCAGCTTGGGGTTCTCCTACGAGCAGTACTTC. Amino acid sequence: CASSLGFSYEQYF.

This clone is a singleton in its sample. J is TRBJ1-4 and V is TRBV7-9; unclear D gene. The germline V gene encodes CDR1 SEHNR and CDR2 FQNEAQ (reference sequence). This CDR3 has 16 amino acids. Trimming stripped 1 base from V and 6 bases from J, with 15 bases between. CDR3 nucleotides: TGTGCCAGCAGCTTAGAAAGCCCGGGGTGGTATGAAAAACTGTTTTTT. Residues: CASSLESPGWYEKLFF.

CDR3 protein: CASSLGPAGGYMNTEAFF. DNA for the CDR3: TGTGCCAGCAGTTTAGGACCGGCAGGGGGGTACATGAACACTGAAGCTTTCTTT. V gene TRBV28 combines with J gene TRBJ1-1; 7 bases agree with TRBD1. After removal of 2 bases from V and 0 bases from J, the junction contained 12 bases not matched to a gene. The germline gives CDR1 MDHEN, CDR2 SYDVKM. CDR3 length: 18 residues.

The V gene is TRBV5-5, the J gene TRBJ1-5; 12 bases agree with TRBD1. Germline V gene sequence: CDR1 SGHKS, CDR2 YYEKEE (reference sequence). The CDR3 loop spans 18 amino acids. Trimming cost V 3 bases and J 0 bases; bases outside gene matches: 7. DNA for the CDR3: TGTGCCAGCAGCTGGACGGGACAGGGGGCCCATAGCAATCAGCCCCAGCATTTT. As protein: CASSWTGQGAHSNQPQHF.

This chain joins TRBV19 and TRBJ2-7, with 9 bases matching TRBD1. The CDR3 runs 17 residues. The germline CDR1 and CDR2 sequences are LNHDA and SQIVND (reference sequence). The J segment lost 5 bases and the V segment lost 2 bases, leaving 13 bases of the junction unmatched. CDR3 in DNA: TGTGCCAGTAGTATAACGGGGCGGACAGGGGATCGTCACGAGCAGTACTTC. The encoded protein is CASSITGRTGDRHEQYF.

On this clone itself: The identical CDR3 is also encoded by other nucleotide sequences in the sample. J is TRBJ2-1 and V is TRBV9; 13 bases line up with TRBD2. The CDR3 runs 14 residues. V lost 2 bases to trimming and J lost 9 bases; unmatched junction nucleotides: 2. In germline, CDR1 is SGDLS, CDR2 YYNGEE. CDR3 sequence (DNA): TGTGCCAGCAGCGTCGGACTAGCGGGAGTTGAGCAGTTCTTC. This gives the protein CASSVGLAGVEQFF.

The chain has TRBV6-5 and TRBJ2-7; D uncertain. This CDR3 has 13 amino acids. V lost 4 bases to trimming and J lost 1 base, with 8 bases between them. Per germline, CDR1 MNHEY and CDR2 SVGAGI. CDR3 amino acids: CASSFFRSYEQYF. The CDR3 nucleotides are TGTGCCAGCAGTTTTTTCCGGTCCTACGAGCAGTACTTC.

As regards this clone: The same CDR3 also results from other DNA sequences found in this sample. This chain links TRBV5-6 with TRBJ2-7; possible D gene TRBD1, 6 bases. CDR1 and CDR2 (germline): SGHDT, YYEEEE. The CDR3 runs to 13 residues. Deletions cut 3 bases from V and 3 bases from J, with 10 bases between. The CDR3 loop reads CASSYGTSYEQYF. The CDR3 DNA reads TGTGCCAGCAGCTACGGGACAAGCTACGAGCAGTACTTC.

The J gene is TRBJ1-5, the V gene TRBV28; perhaps TRBD1 as D (5 bases). V was cut by 6 bases and J by 3 bases, with 18 bases left in between. The CDR3 has 16 amino acids. In germline, CDR1 is MDHEN, CDR2 SYDVKM. CDR3 in DNA: TGTGCCAGCAGACCAATTCCAGGGTCGGTCAATCAGCCCCAGCATTTT. Its protein is CASRPIPGSVNQPQHF.

CDR3 in amino acids: CATMTGGTEAFF. The DNA for the CDR3 is TGTGCCACCATGACAGGTGGAACTGAAGCTTTCTTT. This chain connects TRBV6-1 to TRBJ1-1, with a weak D call TRBD1 (6 bases). The ends were cut back, 10 bases at V and 5 bases at J, with 14 bases in the middle. The CDR3 is made up of 12 amino acids. In germline, CDR1 is MNHNS, CDR2 SASEGT.

J is TRBJ2-1 and V is TRBV6-1; D may be TRBD2 (6 bases). The CDR3 runs to 12 residues. Trimming shortened V by 6 bases and J by 9 bases, and 12 bases separated the two germline ends. Germline V gene lookup returns CDR1 MNHNS and CDR2 SASEGT. The CDR3 loop reads CASSRLGFEQFF. The CDR3 bases are TGTGCCAGCAGCCGACTAGGTTTTGAGCAGTTCTTC.

The V call is TRBV15, the J call TRBJ1-3, with TRBD1 as a possible D gene (6 bases). The germline V gene has CDR1 LNHNV and CDR2 YYDKDF (reference sequence). CDR3 length equals 19 residues. Trimming pared 2 bases from V and 3 bases from J, leaving 23 bases between. Here the CDR3 reads CATSRLPGQGMEDGNTIYF. DNA for the CDR3: TGTGCCACCAGCAGACTCCCAGGGCAGGGGATGGAAGATGGAAACACCATATATTTT.

The chain couples TRBV19 to TRBJ1-2; D unclear. This CDR3 is 15 amino acids long. Germline V gene data show CDR1 as LNHDA and CDR2 as SQIVND (reference sequence). The V end was cut by 5 bases, the J end by 3 bases, with 16 bases between. This CDR3 reads CASSPILTAYYGYTF. CDR3 DNA: TGTGCCAGTAGTCCGATACTGACCGCGTACTATGGCTACACCTTC.

The rearrangement joins TRBV9 to TRBJ1-1; D is unclear. The CDR3 is 15 residues long. The V end was cut by 3 bases, the J end by 5 bases, with 17 bases between. Germline V gene sequence: CDR1 SGDLS, CDR2 YYNGEE. CDR3 protein: CASSDTAEARTEAFF. In DNA, the CDR3 is TGTGCCAGCAGCGACACGGCAGAGGCTAGAACTGAAGCTTTCTTT.

CDR3: CASSPRQGHEQYF. The CDR3 DNA reads as TGTGCCAGCAGTCCCCGACAGGGCCACGAGCAGTACTTC. The V gene is TRBV27, the J gene TRBJ2-7, with TRBD1 identical over 7 bases. The germline V gene has CDR1 MNHEY and CDR2 SMNVEV (reference sequence). J lost 5 bases, V lost 5 bases, and 6 bases had no gene match. The CDR3 length is 13 residues.